The TCR beta chain described here comes from a study of cytomegalovirus exposure and HLA in healthy donors. Findings and caveats of the study: An analysis was carried out at a later point. It showed that HLA-associated TCR beta chains were more clonally expanded than equally common non-associated chains. The study listed 164 cytomegalovirus-associated TCR beta chains.

On this clone itself: Its cognate antigen is unknown.

PCR involved 60 Vbeta and 13 Jbeta primers. Data came from immunoSEQ multiplex PCR; TCRdb stores just in-frame clones and leaves some out. Of 140,000 to 150,000 clones in the sample, around three quarters are singletons; the top ten hold 2% to 3%. The CDR3 length is 10 residues. V gave up 1 base and J gave up 10 bases, with 7 bases separating them. The V gene's germline CDR1 is DFQATT and CDR2 SNEGSKA (reference sequence). This sequence originates from a young woman in good health and CMV-seropositive. Specimen: PBMCs. V and J are TRBV20-1 and TRBJ1-1; D uncertain. The CDR3 loop is CSARALVAFF. Here the CDR3 DNA reads TGCAGTGCTAGAGCCCTTGTAGCTTTCTTT.